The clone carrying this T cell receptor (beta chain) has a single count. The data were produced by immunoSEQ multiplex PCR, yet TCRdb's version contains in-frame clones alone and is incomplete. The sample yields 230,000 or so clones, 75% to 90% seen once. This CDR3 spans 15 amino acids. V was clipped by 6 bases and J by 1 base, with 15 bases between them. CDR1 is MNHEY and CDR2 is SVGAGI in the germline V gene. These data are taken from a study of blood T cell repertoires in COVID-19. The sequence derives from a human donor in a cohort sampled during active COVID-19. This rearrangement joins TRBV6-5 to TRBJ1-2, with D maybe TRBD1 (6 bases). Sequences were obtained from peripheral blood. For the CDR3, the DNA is TGTGCCAGCAGATCAAATGACAGGATTAACTATGGCTACACCTTC. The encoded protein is CASRSNDRINYGYTF.